This T cell receptor beta chain was found in a study of blood T cell repertoires in COVID-19. Study overall: T cells, B-cell-depleted T cells, or PBMCs supplied cDNA or gDNA.

CDR1 SGHAT and CDR2 FQNNGV come from the germline V gene. The CDR3 covers 15 residues. The ends were cut back, 5 bases at V and 6 bases at J, with 20 bases in the middle. In the authors' workflow: Estimated nucleated cell counts came from reference gene primer amplification. Assay used: immunoSEQ multiplex PCR; TCRdb lists only in-frame clones, some missing. The V and J calls and clone size were taken over from that table, and D and trimming were inferred from the DNA. Of 300,000 to 350,000 clones in the sample, 70% to 90% were seen once. Adults between about 18 and 89 years of age took part from fewer than 30 US areas.

This TCR was sampled from a woman between 40 and 55 years old with acute COVID-19. The gene calls are TRBV11-2 and TRBJ2-7, with TRBD2 as a possible D gene (6 bases). The sequenced sample consisted of PBMCs or T cells enriched from blood (not recorded which). The CDR3 DNA reads TGTGCCAGCAGCACGCCCTTGGGGGGTGTTGCCGAGCAGTACTTC. It encodes CASSTPLGGVAEQYF. The whole variable domain, remainder taken from reference TRBV11-2 and TRBJ2-7, is EAGVAQSPRYKIIEKRQSVAFWCNPISGHATLYWYQQILGQGPKLLIQFQNNGVVDDSQLPKDRFSAERLKGVDSTLKIQPAKLEDSAVYLCASSTPLGGVAEQYFGPGTRLTVT.